This passage covers 14 T cell receptor beta chains from one sample sequenced in a study of tumor and adjacent non-tumor tissue in lung cancer. Three rounds of nested PCR, following a modified ARM-PCR protocol, produced the TCRbeta library. MiXCR, run by TCRdb on the multiplex PCR reads, gives a single entry per CDR3 protein. The sample yields 200,000 to 250,000 distinct CDR3 sequences, about 71% seen once. No cell sorting was done before RNA was extracted from the tissue. Specimen: lung tumor tissue. All receptors derive from a man between 60 and 70 years old with non-small cell lung cancer.

The V gene is TRBV4-2, the J gene TRBJ1-4; tentative D call: TRBD1 (6 bases). Germline V CDR1 and CDR2: LGHNA, YNFKEQ. The germline V and J ends were trimmed by 3 bases and 6 bases, with 14 bases remaining between them. The CDR3 is 15 amino acids. CDR3: CASSQPGGGDEKLFF. As DNA, the CDR3 is TGTGCCAGCAGCCAGCCGGGGGGGGGCGATGAAAAACTGTTTTTT.

This clonotype was recorded only once. An end of the junction differs from the germline gene, which may be a read error. The chain recombines TRBV20-1 with TRBJ1-2; possible D gene TRBD1, 5 bases. The CDR3 extends over 13 amino acids. The germline gives CDR1 DFQATT, CDR2 SNEGSKA (reference sequence). For the CDR3, the DNA is TGCAGTGCTAGTTTAGGACATGGGTATGACTACACCTTC. This gives the protein CSASLGHGYDYTF.

A word on this clonotype: One junction end disagrees with the germline gene, perhaps due to a read error. This rearrangement joins TRBV12-3 or TRBV12-4 to TRBJ2-7; the D is unclear. The CDR3 consists of 16 residues. CDR3 nucleotide sequence: TGTGCCAGCAGTTTAGGAGAAGGTGCCCGACCGGTCCGGCTGAACTTC. Its protein product is CASSLGEGARPVRLNF.

Only one count was recorded for this clonotype. The V and J genes are TRBV6-1 and TRBJ1-5; 7 bases are a match to TRBD1. The CDR3 extends over 15 amino acids. The germline CDR1 and CDR2 sequences are MNHNS and SASEGT. V shed 8 bases, J shed 2 bases, and the junction held 9 bases outside the gene matches. In DNA form, the CDR3 reads TGTGCCAGCTGTCGAGGGGGCAATGGCAATCAGCCCCAGCATTTT. It translates to CASCRGGNGNQPQHF.

Comment on this clonotype: This may stem from a read error, because a much larger clone lies one nucleotide away. CDR3 loop: CASTESLSQPQHF. For the CDR3, the DNA is TGTGCCAGCACCGAGAGTCTCAGTCAGCCCCAGCATTTT. The gene calls are TRBV6-1 and TRBJ1-5; D not resolved. CDR1 is MNHNS and CDR2 is SASEGT in the germline V gene. V was pared by 7 bases and J by 6 bases, with 13 bases between. This CDR3 spans 13 amino acids.

Concerning this clonotype itself: Given a much more abundant clone one base away, this may be a read error. The chain carries TRBV20-1 and TRBJ2-7, with 11 bases identical to TRBD1. CDR1 is DFQATT, CDR2 SNEGSKA, per germline (reference sequence). The CDR3 extends over 17 amino acids. In DNA, the CDR3 is TGCAGTGGTAGAGACCGGACAGGGGGCGGGTCCCCCTACGAGCAGTACTTC. This encodes CSGRDRTGGGSPYEQYF.

Regarding this clonotype: Being one base from a much bigger clone, this may be a read error. This rearrangement joins TRBV5-6 to TRBJ2-5; unclear D gene. The CDR3 totals 12 residues. Per the germline V gene, CDR1 is SGHDT and CDR2 is YYEEEE. The DNA for the CDR3 is TGTGCCAGCAACTTGCCGCAAGAGACCCAGTACTTC. Protein product: CASNLPQETQYF.

This chain uses TRBV24-1 with TRBJ1-2; D remains unclear. Trimming removed 9 bases at V and 4 bases at J, with 20 bases between. The CDR3 is 15 amino acids. CDR1 and CDR2 from the germline V gene are KGHDR and SFDVKD. In nucleotides, the CDR3 is TGTGCCACCTTTGATGCCGGACGGTCTACCTATGGCTACACCTTC. Encoded protein: CATFDAGRSTYGYTF.

On this clonotype itself: One junction end does not reproduce the germline sequence, and a read error may be involved. The J gene is TRBJ2-5, the V gene TRBV11-2, with a possible D match to TRBD2 (7 bases). The CDR3 is 15 residues long. CDR1 and CDR2 (germline): SGHAT, FQNNGV. The CDR3 sequence: CAGSIRGGGGETQYF. CDR3 nucleotide sequence: TGTGCCGGCAGCATAAGAGGGGGGGGCGGGGAGACCCAGTACTTC.

On this clonotype itself: The germline gene is not matched at one end of the junction; a read error may be the cause. The chain recombines TRBV20-1 with TRBJ1-1; D gene unclear. The CDR3 runs 15 residues. Germline V lookup: CDR1 DFQATT, CDR2 SNEGSKA (reference sequence). The DNA of the CDR3 is TGCAGTGCTGGGAAGGTGGGTAATATGAACATTGAAGCTTTCTTT. It yields the protein CSAGKVGNMNIEAFF.

As regards this clonotype: This sequence may be a read error, since a much larger clone differs from it by one base. The chain carries TRBV12-3 or TRBV12-4 and TRBJ1-5; TRBD1 is a possible D gene (5 bases). The CDR3 is 16 amino acids. CDR3 DNA: TGTGCCAGCAGTCCCCGAGGGGTTGATGGCAATCAGCCCCAGCGTTTT. Protein: CASSPRGVDGNQPQRF.

This clonotype was counted only a few times. A much larger clone lies one base from this, so it may be a read error. The genes are TRBV4-3 and TRBJ1-5; the D gene is possibly TRBD1 (5 bases). Trimming took off 4 bases at V and 4 bases at J, with 11 bases between the two ends. CDR1 and CDR2 from the germline V gene are LGHNA and YSLEER. The CDR3 has 14 residues. Here the CDR3 reads CASSRDPGNQPQHF. CDR3 sequence (DNA): TGCGCCAGCAGCCGAGATCCAGGGAATCAGCCCCAGCATTTT.

This chain uses TRBV4-2 with TRBJ2-5; the D gene is possibly TRBD2 (7 bases). CDR3 length: 17 residues. The germline V and J ends were trimmed by 3 bases and 5 bases, with 22 bases remaining between them. From germline, CDR1 is LGHNA and CDR2 YNFKEQ. CDR3 nucleotide sequence: TGTGCCAGCAGCCAGGGGGCTAGCGGAGGCCTGGGGGAGACCCAGTACTTC. Encoded protein: CASSQGASGGLGETQYF.

This clonotype was seen only a few times. This could be a read error, since a much larger clone is one nucleotide away. This sequence joins TRBV20-1 and TRBJ2-1, with D unresolved. Between the trimmed V and J ends, which lost 3 bases and 8 bases, there was a span of 14 bases. This CDR3 has 13 amino acids. The V gene's germline CDR1 is DFQATT and CDR2 SNEGSKA (reference sequence). The CDR3 nucleotides are TGCAGTGCTAGTCAGCCCTTATACGATGAGCAGTTCTTC. Translation: CSASQPLYDEQFF.